The clone carrying this T cell receptor beta chain was seen at least ten times. Antigen specificity is unknown. No treatment had been given to any patient before thyroid surgery. Trimming took 6 bases from V and 6 from J, leaving 17 bases between them. The germline gives CDR1 SNHLY, CDR2 FYNNEI. CDR3 length: 14 amino acids. In the original workflow: A papillary thyroid cancer distant-metastasis classifier was built from CDR3 differences across clinicopathological groups. TCRdb ran MiXCR on the PCR reads. TCRdb's processing, not the authors' own work, is the source of the V and J calls. The repertoire consists of about 43,000 clones, with approximately 10% occurring once and the leading ten covering roughly 23%. This entry comes from a study of metastatic and nonmetastatic thyroid tumors. At the level of the study: Peripheral blood and tumor or nodule samples from malignant and benign thyroid patients were compared.

Study-level points and caveats: In blood and tumor, TCR beta diversity was reportedly significantly higher in malignant thyroid tumors than in benign nodules.

V and J are TRBV2 and TRBJ1-1; D possibly corresponds to TRBD1 (6 bases). The sample was blood. The TCR originated in a female donor with papillary thyroid cancer or a benign thyroid nodule (not recorded which). Some clones in this sample may be carry-over from other donors' samples. CDR3 in DNA: TGTGCCAGCAGACCACAGGGAGGGAGTTCTGAAGCTTTCTTT. Residues: CASRPQGGSSEAFF. The variable domain in full, completed from reference TRBV2 and TRBJ1-1, reads EPEVTQTPSHQVTQMGQEVILRCVPISNHLYFYWYRQILGQKVEFLVSFYNNEISEKSEIFDDQFSVERPDGSNFTLKIRSTKLEDSAMYFCASRPQGGSSEAFFGQGTRLTVV.